This is a list of T cell receptor beta chains from one sample in a study of T cell responses to AZD1222 COVID-19 vaccine. Produced via immunoSEQ multiplex PCR; TCRdb's table is partial and in-frame only. The sample contains more than 60,000 clones, more than 75% of which appear only once. The specimen was peripheral blood, collected 28 days after the second AZD1222 dose. These receptors all stem from an adult who received the AZD1222 COVID-19 vaccine. Both conserved end residues are part of each CDR3. Fields, in order: clone size, D gene, J gene, V gene, CDR3 DNA, CDR3 protein. The D gene is left open where the match is weak. Size values are once, few and many counts, or a class for expanded clones, and some rows have none.

few,TRBD1,TRBJ2-7,TRBV30,TGTGCCTGGAGTTTTGGGACAGGGGCCTACGAGCAGTACTTC,CAWSFGTGAYEQYF
.,.,TRBJ1-4,TRBV10-2,TGCGCCAGCAGTGATATCGGGGCAACTAATGAAAAACTGTTTTTT,CASSDIGATNEKLFF
.,.,TRBJ1-5,TRBV15,TGTGCCACCAGCAGAGATCTCGGGGGCAATCAGCCCCAGCATTTT,CATSRDLGGNQPQHF
.,.,TRBJ2-7,TRBV7-3,TGTGCCAGCAGCAAAACAGAGACCTCCTACGAGCAGTACTTC,CASSKTETSYEQYF
.,.,TRBJ2-2,TRBV28,TGTGCCAGCAGCAGAGTACAAACAGGAACCGGGGAGCTGTTTTTT,CASSRVQTGTGELFF
.,TRBD1,TRBJ2-6,TRBV2,TGTGCCAGCAGTCAAACAGGGGGCGCTGGGGCCAACGTCCTGACTTTC,CASSQTGGAGANVLTF
once,TRBD2,TRBJ2-3,TRBV5-1,TGCGCCAGCAGCTTCTCTAGCGGGGACACAGATACGCAGTATTTT,CASSFSSGDTDTQYF
once,.,TRBJ2-7,TRBV7-9,TGTGCCAGCACCGGTGACAGGACCTACGAGCAGTACTTC,CASTGDRTYEQYF
.,.,TRBJ1-3,TRBV6-5,TGTGCCAGCAGCCGATACAGGGCTGAAGGAAACACCATATATTTT,CASSRYRAEGNTIYF
.,TRBD1,TRBJ1-2,TRBV2,TGTGCCAGCAGGACCGGGACAGGGATTAATGGCTACACCTTC,CASRTGTGINGYTF
.,.,TRBJ2-5,TRBV7-3,TGTGCCAGCAGCTTAACACGAGAGGAGACCCAGTACTTC,CASSLTREETQYF
.,TRBD1,TRBJ1-2,TRBV28,TGTGCCAGCAGCCCCGCCGACAGGGTAGATGGCTACACCTTC,CASSPADRVDGYTF
.,TRBD1,TRBJ2-5,TRBV6-6,TGTGCCAGCAGAGCCCCGGGACAGGGGTCCCAAGAGACCCAGTACTTC,CASRAPGQGSQETQYF
once,TRBD1,TRBJ1-4,TRBV19,TGTGCCAGTAGTAGAGGGGGACAGATGAATAATGAAAAACTGTTTTTT,CASSRGGQMNNEKLFF
few,.,TRBJ1-1,TRBV5-1,TGCGCCAGCAGCCGGGGGTGGAACACTGAAGCTTTCTTT,CASSRGWNTEAFF
.,.,TRBJ1-1,TRBV18,TGTGCCAGCTCACCATCGGGGGGGGGTGGCACTGAAGCTTTCTTT,CASSPSGGGGTEAFF
.,.,TRBJ1-5,TRBV28,TGTGCCAGCAGTAAATTGGCCGTCTTCAATAGCAATCAGCCCCAGCATTTT,CASSKLAVFNSNQPQHF
.,TRBD2,TRBJ2-4,TRBV6-6,TGTGCCAGCAGCCCCCGACTAGCGGGGGAGCAAAACATTCAGTACTTC,CASSPRLAGEQNIQYF
.,.,TRBJ1-5,TRBV28,TGTGCCAGCAGCTCTAATAATCAGCCCCAGCATTTT,CASSSNNQPQHF
.,.,TRBJ2-7,TRBV7-3,TGTGCCAGCAGCCCCCAGGCAGGAGAAGCCTACGAGCAGTACTTC,CASSPQAGEAYEQYF
.,TRBD1,TRBJ2-7,TRBV27,TGTGCCAGCAGTGGGGGACAGGGGGCCTACGAGCAGTACTTC,CASSGGQGAYEQYF
.,.,TRBJ1-5,TRBV6-4,TGTGCCAGCAGTGAGTCTAATAGCGGTCAGCCCCAGCATTTT,CASSESNSGQPQHF
.,TRBD1,TRBJ1-1,TRBV7-2,TGTGCCAGCAGCTCCCAGGGGGCACGCACTGAAGCTTTCTTT,CASSSQGARTEAFF
.,TRBD1,TRBJ1-6,TRBV6-5,TGTGCCAGCAGTTACTCCCGGGACAGGGCGGGGTCACCCCTCCACTTT,CASSYSRDRAGSPLHF
.,.,TRBJ2-7,TRBV30,TGTGCCCGCTCAGGGATTGTTGGCGAGCAGTACTTC,CARSGIVGEQYF
few,.,TRBJ1-2,TRBV24-1,TGTGCCACCAGTGGCGGGATTGGCTACACCTTC,CATSGGIGYTF
.,.,TRBJ2-2,TRBV6-5,TGTGCCAGCGCAGACAGAGCCGTCGATTCCGGGGAGCTGTTTTTT,CASADRAVDSGELFF
once,.,TRBJ2-7,TRBV23-1,TGCGCCAGCAGTAAGGACGGGACGGTAGCTTACGAGCAGTACTTC,CASSKDGTVAYEQYF
.,TRBD1,TRBJ2-3,TRBV19,TGTGCCAGTAGTTCAGGGGGCCTGACATGGACAGATACGCAGTATTTT,CASSSGGLTWTDTQYF
once,TRBD2,TRBJ2-2,TRBV7-9,TGTGCCAGCAGCTCACGACTAGCGGGATACACCGGGGAGCTGTTTTTT,CASSSRLAGYTGELFF
.,TRBD1,TRBJ2-7,TRBV4-1,TGCGCCAGCAGCTCCGGGACAGGGGGTCACGAGCAGTACTTC,CASSSGTGGHEQYF
.,.,TRBJ2-5,TRBV19,TGTGCCAGTAGTATATCGGGCACACAAGAGACCCAGTACTTC,CASSISGTQETQYF
.,.,TRBJ1-2,TRBV9,TGTGCCAGCAGCCTCGCCCCAGGAGCGGGCGATGGCTACACCTTC,CASSLAPGAGDGYTF
few,.,TRBJ1-5,TRBV6-5,TGTGCCAGCAGGGCGGTAGGGGTTAGCAATCAGCCCCAGCATTTT,CASRAVGVSNQPQHF
.,.,TRBJ2-7,TRBV11-2,TGTGCCAGCAGCCCGTGGAGCTCCTACGAGCAGTACTTC,CASSPWSSYEQYF
.,.,TRBJ1-3,TRBV6-5,TGTGCCAGCAGTTACTCTCACGGGGCAGGAAACACCATATATTTT,CASSYSHGAGNTIYF
.,.,TRBJ1-2,TRBV10-2,TGCGCCAGCAGTGAGATGAGAGGAGGAGCTAACTATGGCTACACCTTC,CASSEMRGGANYGYTF
few,.,TRBJ2-2,TRBV5-5,TGTGCCAGCAGCTTGGCCGGGGACCGGGAGCTGTTTTTT,CASSLAGDRELFF